These T cell receptor beta chains were read from a single sample in a study of OX40 agonist ivuxolimab in advanced cancers. Profiled with immunoSEQ multiplex PCR; TCRdb holds only in-frame clones, not every one. This sample has about 81,000 clones, with roughly 91% found just once. The source was CD4+ or CD8+ T cells sorted from blood, collected in a trial of the OX40 agonist ivuxolimab. Every receptor here comes from an adult with an advanced solid tumor such as melanoma, head and neck, liver or kidney cancer. CDR3s include the opening cysteine and the closing phenylalanine or tryptophan. A D gene is named only where the DNA matches it firmly.

d_call	v_call	j_call	cdr3_nt	cdr3_aa
NA	TRBV27	TRBJ1-5	TGTGCCAGCAGTTTATTGAGTCAGCCCAATCAGCCCCAGCATTTT	CASSLLSQPNQPQHF
TRBD1	TRBV27	TRBJ1-5	TGTGCCAGCAGTTACAGGGGGGGCAATCAGCCCCAGCATTTT	CASSYRGGNQPQHF
NA	TRBV11-3	TRBJ2-3	TGTGCCAGCAGCTTAGGTTTAGGGTTGTCTACGCAGTATTTT	CASSLGLGLSTQYF
NA	TRBV7-6	TRBJ2-7	TGTGCCAGCAGCTACCAGAGGACAGTTATCCAGTACGAGCAGTACTTC	CASSYQRTVIQYEQYF
TRBD2	TRBV27	TRBJ2-1	TGTGCCAGCAGTTTATCACTAGCGGGAGTCAATGAGCAGTTCTTC	CASSLSLAGVNEQFF
NA	TRBV7-2	TRBJ1-1	TGTGCCAGCAGCCCAACAATGAACACTGAAGCTTTCTTT	CASSPTMNTEAFF
NA	TRBV29-1	TRBJ2-1	TGCAGCGTTGTGTGGGCATCCTACAATGAGCAGTTCTTC	CSVVWASYNEQFF
NA	TRBV27	TRBJ1-1	TGTGCCAGCAGTTTAAAAGGGAGGAACACTGAAGCTTTCTTT	CASSLKGRNTEAFF
NA	TRBV5-5	TRBJ2-3	TGTGCCAGCAGCTTAAGCCAGGTGATTGGGAGAGACACAGATACGCAGTATTTT	CASSLSQVIGRDTDTQYF
NA	TRBV5-1	TRBJ2-1	TGCGCCAGCAGCTCCGACAACAATGAGCAGTTCTTC	CASSSDNNEQFF
NA	TRBV4-1	TRBJ1-1	TGCGCCAGCAGCCCGGTGGCGGGGGGACGGGCTGAAGCTTTCTTT	CASSPVAGGRAEAFF
NA	TRBV6-6	TRBJ2-5	TGTGCCAGCAGTTATTGGGGAAGGGGAGAGACCCAGTACTTC	CASSYWGRGETQYF
NA	TRBV19	TRBJ2-5	TGTGCCAGTAGTCAGCGGACGGCGGTACAAGAGACCCAGTACTTC	CASSQRTAVQETQYF
NA	TRBV27	TRBJ1-2	TGTGCCAGCAGTTTATCGGTAGCCTATGGCTACACCTTC	CASSLSVAYGYTF
NA	TRBV6-5	TRBJ1-1	TGTGCCAGCAGCGTGGGACGGGCGAACACTGAAGCTTTCTTT	CASSVGRANTEAFF
NA	TRBV5-4	TRBJ2-3	TGTGCCAGCAGCCCCGGCCCCCGGGAGAGCACAGATACGCAGTATTTT	CASSPGPRESTDTQYF
TRBD2	TRBV10-3	TRBJ2-3	TGTGCCATCAGCGAGGTACTAGCGGGGGGGATGGATACGCAGTATTTT	CAISEVLAGGMDTQYF
NA	TRBV6-5	TRBJ2-7	TGTGCCAGCACCCTTAAGACAGCACCCTACGAGCAGTACTTC	CASTLKTAPYEQYF
NA	TRBV19	TRBJ2-2	TGTGCCAGTAGTACTGCCATGGGTTCCACCGGGGAGCTGTTTTTT	CASSTAMGSTGELFF
NA	TRBV4-1	TRBJ2-1	TGCGCCAGCAGCCAAGTCAGTGGGCCGGGCTCCTACAATGAGCAGTTCTTC	CASSQVSGPGSYNEQFF
NA	TRBV7-9	TRBJ1-2	TGTGCCAGCAGCCTCACAACGAACTATGGCTACACCTTC	CASSLTTNYGYTF
NA	TRBV9	TRBJ2-5	TGTGCCAGCAGCGCCTCGGGAGCCGTGGAGACCCAGTACTTC	CASSASGAVETQYF
TRBD1	TRBV23-1	TRBJ1-5	TGCGCCAGCAGTCAATCGAGGACAGGCGGTCCGGTGCAGCCCCAGCATTTT	CASSQSRTGGPVQPQHF
TRBD1	TRBV28	TRBJ1-6	TGTGCCAGCAGTTTCGAGGGGGCGCTTAATTCACCCCTCCACTTT	CASSFEGALNSPLHF
NA	TRBV27	TRBJ1-1	TGTGCCAGCGTCCAGGGTGCTGGTGGCACTGAAGCTTTCTTT	CASVQGAGGTEAFF